This T cell receptor (beta chain) is drawn from a study of pediatric ulcerative colitis. Here immunoSEQ multiplex PCR was the method, and the copy in TCRdb shows in-frame clones only, minus some. This table has some 24,000 clones, 55% to 75% appearing once. The rectum was sampled with one to two pinch biopsies at colonoscopy. Germline CDR1 is KGHSH and CDR2 is LQKENI. The CDR3 sequence is 12 residues long. Trimming took off 3 bases at V and 0 bases at J, with 2 bases between the two ends. The TCR comes from a boy aged 10-17 years with severe ulcerative colitis. The chain has TRBV18 and TRBJ2-5; D unresolved. The sequenced sample consisted of gut tissue. The CDR3 reads CASSPYQETQYF. In DNA form, the CDR3 reads TGTGCCAGCTCACCGTACCAAGAGACCCAGTACTTC.